This TCR beta chain stems from a study of cytotoxic CD8 clonotypes in ibrutinib-treated CLL. TCRdb's table, derived via immunoSEQ multiplex PCR, lists solely in-frame clones and lacks some. The profile shows about 130,000 clones, approximately 83% of them singletons. The sequencing used PBMCs, collected after 24 months of ibrutinib treatment. The source is a human donor with chronic lymphocytic leukemia.

The CDR3 region is CSVELIGGIQETQYF. DNA of the CDR3: TGCAGCGTTGAACTTATAGGAGGGATCCAAGAGACCCAGTACTTC. V is TRBV29-1 and J is TRBJ2-5, with D possibly matching TRBD2 (6 bases). This CDR3 comprises 15 residues. Germline values: CDR1 SQVTM, CDR2 ANQGSEA. Trimming cost V 2 bases and J 1 base, with 14 bases left between them.